This T cell receptor (beta chain) was sequenced during a study of technical replicates of blood from a handful of donors. CDR3 length: 15 residues. CDR1 is SGHNT and CDR2 is YYREEE in the germline V gene (reference sequence). J lost 1 base, V lost 6 bases, and 4 bases had no gene match. Assay: immunoSEQ multiplex PCR; the TCRdb copy retains only in-frame clones and omits some. The sample has tens of thousands of clones; roughly 93% are singletons. The TCR comes from a human donor in good health. The chain uses TRBV5-4 and TRBJ1-1, with 12 bases matching TRBD1. The sample consisted of T cells isolated from PBMCs. The chain's CDR3 is CASTGTGGGNTEAFF. CDR3 DNA: TGTGCCAGCACCGGGACAGGGGGCGGGAACACTGAAGCTTTCTTT.